In its sample, the clone carrying this T cell receptor (beta chain) was seen a few times. Its antigen is currently unknown. The same CDR3 arises from other DNA sequences in this sample as well. This CDR3 has 10 amino acids. CDR1 is DFQATT, CDR2 SNEGSKA, per germline (reference sequence). Between the trimmed V and J ends, which lost 6 bases and 6 bases, there was a span of 6 bases. This entry belongs to a study of OX40 agonist ivuxolimab in advanced cancers. Study summary: Prior checkpoint blockade (anti-PD-1, anti-PD-L1 or anti-CTLA-4) was permitted; roughly 40% had it. The study reported partial responses in three patients: one hepatocellular carcinoma, two cutaneous melanoma. Whole-study results and caveats: Among the lowest peripheral clonal expansion occurred in 0.1-3.0 mg/kg partial responders. CD8+ T cells (on average) carried more expanded clones than CD4+ T cells.

TCRdb keeps only in-frame clones here, not all; method: immunoSEQ multiplex PCR. Among about 64,000 clones, approximately 90% were seen once, and the ten largest hold around 0.4%. This chain joins TRBV20-1 and TRBJ2-1, with D unresolved. Material: CD4+ or CD8+ T cells sorted from blood, obtained in a trial of the OX40 agonist ivuxolimab. The clonotype originates from an adult with an advanced solid tumor such as melanoma, head and neck, liver or kidney cancer. The CDR3 region is CSAISNEQFF. CDR3 DNA: TGCAGTGCAATATCCAATGAGCAGTTCTTC.